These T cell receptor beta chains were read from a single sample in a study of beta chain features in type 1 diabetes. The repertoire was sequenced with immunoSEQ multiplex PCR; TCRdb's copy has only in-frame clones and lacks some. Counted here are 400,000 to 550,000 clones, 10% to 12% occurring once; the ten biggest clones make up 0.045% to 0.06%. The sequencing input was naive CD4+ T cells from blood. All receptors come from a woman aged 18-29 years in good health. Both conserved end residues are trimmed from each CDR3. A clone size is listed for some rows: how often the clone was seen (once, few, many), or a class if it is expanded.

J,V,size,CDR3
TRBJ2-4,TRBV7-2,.,ASSPRTGRVNIQY
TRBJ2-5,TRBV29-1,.,SVVYKETQY
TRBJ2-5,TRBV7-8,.,ASSLAQVETQY
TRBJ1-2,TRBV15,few,ATSRDVGSSDGYT
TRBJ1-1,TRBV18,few,ASSPPGPNTEAF
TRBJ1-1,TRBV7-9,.,ASSLNQGAEAF
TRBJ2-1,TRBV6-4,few,ASSPGWTASNEQF
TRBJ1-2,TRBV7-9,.,ASSPQGFNYGYT
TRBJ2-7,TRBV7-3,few,ASSLTGGGNEQY
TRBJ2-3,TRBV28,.,ASSFWTGSTDTQY
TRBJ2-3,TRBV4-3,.,ASSNGGPRTDTQY
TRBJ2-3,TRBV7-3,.,ASSRGTGTRGDTQY
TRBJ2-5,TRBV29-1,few,SVEQGAQETQY
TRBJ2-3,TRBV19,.,ASSANTDTQY
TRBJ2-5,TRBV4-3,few,ASSQDGAGPKTQY
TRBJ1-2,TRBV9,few,ASSVATGEANYGYT
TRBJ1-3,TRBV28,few,ASSLSDSSGNTIY
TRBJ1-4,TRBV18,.,ASSLGQNEKLF
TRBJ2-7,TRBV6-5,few,ASSYLTGGYEQY
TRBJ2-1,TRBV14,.,ASSQGQGAKSPWADEQF
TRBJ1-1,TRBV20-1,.,SARGQKAF
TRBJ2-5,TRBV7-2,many,ASSLSWTVQETQY
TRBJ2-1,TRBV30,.,AWSLGAGGRIRSYNEQF
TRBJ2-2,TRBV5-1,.,ASSLFGRAGELF
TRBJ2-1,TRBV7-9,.,ASSLELLAAQF
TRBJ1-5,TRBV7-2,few,ASSLVGIQPQH
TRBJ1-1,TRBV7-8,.,ASSLATDRGEAF
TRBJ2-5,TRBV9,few,ASSPGTSGEETQY
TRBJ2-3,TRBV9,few,ASSVTGLQNTDTQY
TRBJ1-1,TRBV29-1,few,SVRLILTSNTEAF
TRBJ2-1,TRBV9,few,ASSVEGASYNEQF
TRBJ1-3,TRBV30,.,AWTYGTYSGNTIY
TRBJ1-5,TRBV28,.,ASSLSPSSQH
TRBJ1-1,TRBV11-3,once,ASSLLRRNTEAF
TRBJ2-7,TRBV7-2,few,ASSSSGTQSYEQY
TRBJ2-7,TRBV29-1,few,SVYRWGEQY
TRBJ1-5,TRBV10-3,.,AIKRDSYQPQH
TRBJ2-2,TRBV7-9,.,ASSSINGELF
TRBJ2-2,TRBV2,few,ASKRTRANTGELF
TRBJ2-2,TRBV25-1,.,ASSVGGQGRAGELF
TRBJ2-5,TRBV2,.,ASRGGDYTETQY
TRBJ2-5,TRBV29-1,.,SGEYHKGETQY
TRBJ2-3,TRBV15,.,ATSARGTLRDTQY
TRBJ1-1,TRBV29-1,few,SVDAAMF
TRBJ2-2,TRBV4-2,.,ASSQVAANTGELF
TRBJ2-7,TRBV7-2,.,ASSSSRAPLGEQY
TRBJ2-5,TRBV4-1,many,ASSQVRGTQY